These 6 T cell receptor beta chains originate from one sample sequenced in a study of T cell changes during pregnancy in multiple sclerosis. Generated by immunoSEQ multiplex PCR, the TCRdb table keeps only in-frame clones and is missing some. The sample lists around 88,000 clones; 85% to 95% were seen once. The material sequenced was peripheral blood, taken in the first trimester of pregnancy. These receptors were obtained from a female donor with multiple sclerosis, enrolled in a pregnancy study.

The CDR3 here is CASSIVQGVDTGELFF. The CDR3 DNA is TGTGCCAGTAGTATCGTGCAGGGGGTAGATACCGGGGAGCTGTTTTTT. This sequence joins TRBV19 and TRBJ2-2; TRBD1 aligns across 7 bases. The CDR3 has 16 amino acids. Germline CDR1 is LNHDA and CDR2 is SQIVND (reference sequence). With 3 bases clipped from V and 5 bases from J, the junction kept 9 bases outside the gene matches.

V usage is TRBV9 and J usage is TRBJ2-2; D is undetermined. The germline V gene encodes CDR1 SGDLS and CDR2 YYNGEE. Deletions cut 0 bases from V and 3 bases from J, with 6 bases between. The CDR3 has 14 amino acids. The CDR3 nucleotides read TGTGCCAGCAGCGTAGCCGCGGACACCGGGGAGCTGTTTTTT. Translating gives CASSVAADTGELFF. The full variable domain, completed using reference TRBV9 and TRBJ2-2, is DSGVTQTPKHLITATGQRVTLRCSPRSGDLSVYWYQQSLDQGLQFLIQYYNGEERAKGNILERFSAQQFPDLHSELNLSSLELGDSALYFCASSVAADTGELFFGEGSRLTVL.

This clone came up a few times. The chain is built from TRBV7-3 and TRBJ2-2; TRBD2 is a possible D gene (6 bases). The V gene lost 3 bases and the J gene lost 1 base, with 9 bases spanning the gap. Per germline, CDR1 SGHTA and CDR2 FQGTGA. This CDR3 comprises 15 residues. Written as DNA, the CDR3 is TGTGCCAGCAGCTTGGACTATAGGAACACCGGGGAGCTGTTTTTT. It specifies CASSLDYRNTGELFF.

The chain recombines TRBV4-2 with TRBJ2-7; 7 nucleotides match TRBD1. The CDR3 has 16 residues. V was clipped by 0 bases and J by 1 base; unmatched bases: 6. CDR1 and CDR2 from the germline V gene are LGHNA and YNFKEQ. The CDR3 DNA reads TGTGCCAGCAGCCAAGAGCGGACAGGTGTATCCTACGAGCAGTACTTC. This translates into CASSQERTGVSYEQYF.

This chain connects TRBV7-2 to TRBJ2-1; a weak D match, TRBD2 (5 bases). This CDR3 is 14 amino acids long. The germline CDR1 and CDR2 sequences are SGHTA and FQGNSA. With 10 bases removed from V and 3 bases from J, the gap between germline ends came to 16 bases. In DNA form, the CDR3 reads TGTGCCATCGTTAGAGGGTCAGGCTACAATGAGCAGTTCTTC. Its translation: CAIVRGSGYNEQFF.

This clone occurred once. DNA for the CDR3: TGTGCCAGCAGCTACAATTCCAGGGCAACTAATGAAAAACTGTTTTTT. It codes for CASSYNSRATNEKLFF. V gene TRBV7-9 combines with J gene TRBJ1-4, with a tentative D call TRBD1 (5 bases). Germline V gives CDR1 SEHNR, CDR2 FQNEAQ (reference sequence). V lost 4 bases and J 0 bases, leaving 12 bases between the germline ends. CDR3 length: 16 residues.